The 32 T cell receptor beta chains below come from one sample, sequenced in a study of blood T cell repertoires in COVID-19. TCRdb's table, derived via immunoSEQ multiplex PCR, lists solely in-frame clones and lacks some. This sample has a few hundred thousand clones, with around nine tenths found just once. Sequencing was carried out using peripheral blood. The receptors were sampled from a man aged 55 to 70 with acute or convalescent COVID-19.

V usage is TRBV3-1 (or the pseudogene TRBV3-2) and J usage is TRBJ2-7; 7 positions agree with TRBD1. CDR1 and CDR2 from the germline V gene are LGHDT and YNNKEL (reference sequence). The V and J ends lost 2 bases and 1 base, in that order; junction bases with no gene match: 2. CDR3 length equals 14 residues. The DNA of the CDR3 is TGTGCCAGCAGCCAACCGGGACAGTCCTACGAGCAGTACTTC. It yields the protein CASSQPGQSYEQYF.

The chain couples TRBV6-1 to TRBJ1-1, with 7 nucleotides matching TRBD1. The CDR3 is 14 amino acids. With V trimmed by 3 bases and J by 5 bases, 6 bases remained unmatched. From germline, CDR1 is MNHNS and CDR2 SASEGT. CDR3: CASSDQGGGTEAFF. The CDR3 nucleotides read TGTGCCAGCAGTGACCAGGGGGGTGGGACTGAAGCTTTCTTT.

The chain's CDR3 is CSVPYQGFVDGYTF. Here the CDR3 DNA reads TGCAGCGTTCCCTATCAGGGGTTTGTGGATGGCTACACCTTC. The genes are TRBV29-1 and TRBJ1-2; D may be TRBD1 (6 bases). The V end was cut by 5 bases, the J end by 6 bases, with 19 bases between. CDR1 is SQVTM and CDR2 is ANQGSEA in the germline V gene. The CDR3 spans 14 residues.

The chain combines TRBV5-4 with TRBJ2-7; 9 bases match TRBD1. CDR1 and CDR2 from the germline V gene are SGHNT and YYREEE (reference sequence). The CDR3 is made up of 14 amino acids. V was clipped by 2 bases and J by 6 bases; unmatched bases: 6. The CDR3 coding sequence is TGTGCCAGCAGCTTAAGGGACAGGGCAAGCGAGCAGTACTTC. Its translation is CASSLRDRASEQYF.

The chain joins TRBV5-1 to TRBJ2-7; 10 nucleotides agree with TRBD2. Unmatched junction bases numbered 5, after V lost 1 base and J lost 1 base. Germline values: CDR1 SGHRS, CDR2 YFSETQ. The CDR3 loop spans 16 amino acids. CDR3 amino acids: CASSLNSGGLSYEQYF. The CDR3 nucleotides read TGCGCCAGCAGCTTGAATAGCGGGGGGTTGTCCTACGAGCAGTACTTC.

This sequence joins TRBV7-3 and TRBJ2-2; D ambiguous. Trimming took 4 bases from V and 4 from J, leaving 10 bases between them. CDR3 length: 14 amino acids. Germline lookup yields CDR1 SGHTA and CDR2 FQGTGA. The CDR3 loop is CASSSTYGTGELFF. The CDR3 DNA is TGTGCCAGCAGCTCGACTTACGGCACCGGGGAGCTGTTTTTT.

The rearrangement joins TRBV2 to TRBJ2-7, with TRBD2 matching 10 bases. V lost 6 bases, J lost 2 bases, and 4 bases stayed unmatched. The CDR3 has 14 amino acids. Looked up from germline, CDR1 is SNHLY and CDR2 is FYNNEI. The CDR3 here is CASSFSGGTYEQYF. In DNA form, the CDR3 reads TGTGCCAGCAGCTTTAGCGGGGGGACCTACGAGCAGTACTTC.

This clone showed up just a few times. The J gene is TRBJ1-1, the V gene TRBV9; D unresolved. CDR1 is SGDLS, CDR2 YYNGEE, per germline. CDR3 length equals 13 residues. V was shortened by 0 bases and J by 0 bases, with 3 bases between the two germline ends. DNA for the CDR3: TGTGCCAGCAGCGTAGGTATGAACACTGAAGCTTTCTTT. Translating gives CASSVGMNTEAFF.

This clone was seen just once. This rearrangement joins TRBV14 to TRBJ2-3; 8 nucleotides agree with TRBD1. This CDR3 region has 16 residues. Looked up from germline, CDR1 is SGHDN and CDR2 is FVKESK. V was pared by 0 bases and J by 0 bases, with 2 bases of the junction left unmatched. CDR3 sequence: CASSQEGQGSTDTQYF. CDR3 sequence (DNA): TGTGCCAGCAGCCAAGAAGGACAGGGTAGCACAGATACGCAGTATTTT.

J is TRBJ2-1 and V is TRBV29-1, with D tentatively TRBD2 (5 bases). Germline CDR1 and CDR2: SQVTM and ANQGSEA. CDR3 length equals 13 residues. V lost 4 bases to trimming and J lost 4 bases, with 11 bases between them. CDR3 residues: CSVGTGGYNEQFF. The CDR3 coding sequence is TGCAGCGTTGGAACGGGCGGGTACAATGAGCAGTTCTTC.

This chain connects TRBV11-2 to TRBJ2-7, with a tentative D call TRBD1 (6 bases). Trimming took 5 bases from V and 1 from J, leaving 15 bases between them. The CDR3 runs to 15 residues. Germline-derived CDR1 and CDR2 are SGHAT and FQNNGV. The CDR3 DNA is TGTGCCAGCAGCCCTGGGGGCAGTTTATCCTACGAGCAGTACTTC. Protein sequence: CASSPGGSLSYEQYF. The entire variable domain, with the rest obtained from reference TRBV11-2 and TRBJ2-7, is as follows: EAGVAQSPRYKIIEKRQSVAFWCNPISGHATLYWYQQILGQGPKLLIQFQNNGVVDDSQLPKDRFSAERLKGVDSTLKIQPAKLEDSAVYLCASSPGGSLSYEQYFGPGTRLTVT.

The chain combines TRBV5-4 with TRBJ2-1; TRBD2 agrees at 7 bases. J gave up 8 bases and V 4 bases, and 12 bases lay outside the gene matches. Germline values: CDR1 SGHNT, CDR2 YYREEE (reference sequence). The CDR3 spans 15 residues. The CDR3: CASSHPNEGRDEQFF. The CDR3 bases are TGTGCCAGCAGCCACCCCAACGAGGGGAGGGATGAGCAGTTCTTC.

The CDR3 spells CASSTDVWNTGELFF. Written as DNA, the CDR3 is TGTGCCAGCAGCACAGATGTGTGGAACACCGGGGAGCTGTTTTTT. The rearrangement joins TRBV6-5 to TRBJ2-2, with no clear D. The germline gives CDR1 MNHEY, CDR2 SVGAGI. The CDR3 spans 15 residues. Trimming removed 6 bases at V and 1 base at J, with 12 bases between.

The chain combines TRBV18 with TRBJ1-2; 8 bases line up with TRBD1. V lost 6 bases to trimming and J lost 6 bases; unmatched junction nucleotides: 6. Germline-derived CDR1 and CDR2 are KGHSH and LQKENI. This CDR3 is 13 amino acids long. The CDR3 sequence is CASSDRVGDGYTF. In DNA form, the CDR3 reads TGTGCCAGCTCGGACAGGGTTGGGGATGGCTACACCTTC.

As DNA, the CDR3 is TGTGCCAGCTCACCAAGTCAGGAACCAGTCCAACGGCATGAAAAACTGTTTTTT. Protein product: CASSPSQEPVQRHEKLFF. The chain joins TRBV18 to TRBJ1-4; no definite D call. CDR3 length equals 18 residues. V was cut by 2 bases and J by 6 bases, with 22 bases left in between. Per germline, CDR1 KGHSH and CDR2 LQKENI. Full variable domain (rest looked up from reference TRBV18 and TRBJ1-4): NAGVMQNPRHLVRRRGQEARLRCSPMKGHSHVYWYRQLPEEGLKFMVYLQKENIIDESGMPKERFSAEFPKEGPSILRIQQVVRGDSAAYFCASSPSQEPVQRHEKLFFGSGTQLSVL.

This sequence joins TRBV9 and TRBJ1-3; the D gene is possibly TRBD1 (6 bases). V dropped 4 bases and J dropped 2 bases, with 16 bases sitting between them. Looked up from germline, CDR1 is SGDLS and CDR2 is YYNGEE. This CDR3 has 16 residues. This chain's CDR3 is CASSHGQGSPGNTIYF. Here the CDR3 DNA reads TGTGCCAGCAGCCATGGGCAGGGGTCCCCTGGAAACACCATATATTTT.

The chain couples TRBV7-3 to TRBJ1-4, with TRBD1 identical over 9 bases. Germline assignment: CDR1 SGHTA and CDR2 FQGTGA. V gave up 5 bases and J gave up 8 bases; unmatched junction bases: 6. The CDR3 is 14 residues long. DNA of the CDR3: TGTGCCAGCAGCCCCGGACAGGGGTCGGAAAAACTGTTTTTT. This encodes CASSPGQGSEKLFF.

The chain joins TRBV7-8 to TRBJ2-3, with TRBD2 matching 12 bases. V was pared by 3 bases and J by 2 bases, with 12 bases of the junction left unmatched. The CDR3 contains 19 residues. CDR1 SGHVS and CDR2 FQNEAQ come from the germline V gene. For the CDR3, the DNA is TGTGCCAGCAGCTTCCTAGCATCAGGACTAGCGGGGACCACAGATACGCAGTATTTT. Protein: CASSFLASGLAGTTDTQYF.

Only a few counts were recorded for this clone. The chain is built from TRBV5-1 and TRBJ1-2; TRBD1 aligns across 7 bases. Germline CDR1 is SGHRS and CDR2 is YFSETQ. Trimming at V came to 0 bases and at J to 4 bases, leaving 6 bases not matched to a gene. This CDR3 spans 15 amino acids. The DNA of the CDR3 is TGCGCCAGCAGCTTGGGGGCAGGGGGTCCCTATGGCTACACCTTC. Residues: CASSLGAGGPYGYTF.

V and J are TRBV5-1 and TRBJ2-7, with D possibly being TRBD2 (6 bases). This CDR3 spans 14 amino acids. The V end was cut by 4 bases, the J end by 0 bases, with 11 bases between. Germline CDR1 and CDR2: SGHRS and YFSETQ. The CDR3 bases are TGCGCCAGCAGCCCGGAGGGCACCTCCTACGAGCAGTACTTC. Protein: CASSPEGTSYEQYF.

V gene TRBV7-9 combines with J gene TRBJ1-1; D remains unclear. Per germline, CDR1 SEHNR and CDR2 FQNEAQ (reference sequence). The CDR3 is 13 residues long. Trimming took off 3 bases at V and 5 bases at J, with 10 bases between the two ends. CDR3 sequence reads: CASSLVSVTEAFF. CDR3 nucleotide sequence: TGTGCCAGCAGCTTGGTTAGTGTAACTGAAGCTTTCTTT.

V is TRBV19 and J is TRBJ2-1, with a possible D match to TRBD1 (5 bases). V lost 5 bases, J lost 6 bases, and 11 bases lay in between. Germline CDR1 is LNHDA and CDR2 is SQIVND (reference sequence). There are 13 residues in the CDR3. In nucleotides, the CDR3 is TGTGCCAGTAGTTTACAGGACCCCAATGAGCAGTTCTTC. Translation gives CASSLQDPNEQFF.

This clone was seen a few times. The chain carries TRBV7-9 and TRBJ1-2; 9 bases align to TRBD1. J gave up 6 bases and V 1 base, and 3 bases lay outside the gene matches. The CDR3 is 14 residues long. Germline V gives CDR1 SEHNR, CDR2 FQNEAQ (reference sequence). CDR3 sequence reads: CASSLGGQGNGYTF. CDR3 nucleotide sequence: TGTGCCAGCAGCTTAGGGGGACAGGGTAATGGCTACACCTTC.

The chain combines TRBV5-4 with TRBJ2-3, with 9 bases that match TRBD2. CDR3 length: 20 residues. With V trimmed by 4 bases and J by 2 bases, 20 bases remained unmatched. Germline CDR1 SGHNT, CDR2 YYREEE (reference sequence). The CDR3 DNA reads as TGTGCCAGCAGCCGCGCTGGGTTAGCGGGGGCCCTACCCTTCACAGATACGCAGTATTTT. It translates to CASSRAGLAGALPFTDTQYF. The whole variable domain, remainder taken from reference TRBV5-4 and TRBJ2-3, is ETGVTQSPTHLIKTRGQQVTLRCSSQSGHNTVSWYQQALGQGPQFIFQYYREEENGRGNFPPRFSGLQFPNYSSELNVNALELDDSALYLCASSRAGLAGALPFTDTQYFGPGTRLTVL.

This clone was counted a single time. V and J are TRBV2 and TRBJ1-1; 9 bases are shared with TRBD1. CDR3 length: 16 residues. V lost 5 bases, J lost 0 bases, and 7 bases stayed unmatched. CDR1 is SNHLY and CDR2 is FYNNEI in the germline V gene. The CDR3 region has the DNA TGTGCCAGCAGTCCTCGACAGGGGGGTGTGAACACTGAAGCTTTCTTT. Its protein is CASSPRQGGVNTEAFF.

V is TRBV2 and J is TRBJ1-3; D call uncertain. Trimming left V 4 bases short and J 2 bases short, with 15 bases between. CDR3 length: 16 amino acids. Germline V gene data show CDR1 as SNHLY and CDR2 as FYNNEI. The CDR3, as DNA: TGTGCCAGCAGTGGAGGTGTAGCATATGCTGGAAACACCATATATTTT. Residues: CASSGGVAYAGNTIYF.

The chain has TRBV5-1 and TRBJ1-1, with 10 bases identical to TRBD1. Trimming took 5 bases from V and 5 from J; bases not matched to a gene: 12. Germline V gene lookup returns CDR1 SGHRS and CDR2 YFSETQ. CDR3 size: 16 residues. In nucleotides, the CDR3 is TGCGCCAGCAGGGACTGGGACAGGGGAAAAAGAACTGAAGCTTTCTTT. It specifies CASRDWDRGKRTEAFF.

The V and J genes are TRBV3-1 (or the pseudogene TRBV3-2) and TRBJ1-2; D possibly corresponds to TRBD1 (5 bases). The length of the CDR3 is 18 residues. Germline V lookup: CDR1 LGHDT, CDR2 YNNKEL (reference sequence). V lost 5 bases, J lost 1 base, and 23 bases lay in between. The CDR3: CASSARRATGRFNYGYTF. CDR3 nucleotide sequence: TGTGCCAGCAGCGCGAGACGGGCAACAGGAAGATTTAACTATGGCTACACCTTC.

This clone was found once. V is TRBV10-2 and J is TRBJ2-5; 7 bases fit TRBD1. The CDR3 spans 14 residues. The V segment lost 8 bases and the J segment 5 bases; nucleotides outside the gene matches: 11. CDR1 WSHSY and CDR2 SAAADI come from the germline V gene. The CDR3: CASRPGTVEETQYF. CDR3 nucleotide sequence: TGCGCCAGCCGACCCGGGACAGTTGAGGAGACCCAGTACTTC.

The rearrangement links TRBV9 to TRBJ2-3; D ambiguous. The germline V gene has CDR1 SGDLS and CDR2 YYNGEE. This CDR3 contains 16 residues. The V and J ends lost 6 bases and 4 bases respectively, with 21 bases between them. CDR3 residues: CASTLTSTLISDTQYF. The CDR3 bases are TGTGCCAGCACCTTGACTTCTACCTTGATCTCAGATACGCAGTATTTT.

The V call is TRBV18, the J call TRBJ1-1; 7 nucleotides agree with TRBD1. Trimming removed 1 base from V and 5 bases from J; junction bases left unmatched: 7. This CDR3 is built from 15 residues. The germline V gene has CDR1 KGHSH and CDR2 LQKENI. CDR3 nucleotides: TGTGCCAGCTCACCACTCGACAGGGTTGGAACTGAAGCTTTCTTT. Translated, it gives CASSPLDRVGTEAFF.

This clone was counted many times. This sequence joins TRBV9 and TRBJ2-3; TRBD1 might be the D (6 bases). The CDR3 length is 15 residues. Between the trimmed V and J ends, which lost 4 bases and 1 base, there was a span of 13 bases. Germline loops: CDR1 SGDLS, CDR2 YYNGEE. The CDR3 is CASSPEGHRTDTQYF. The CDR3 DNA sequence: TGTGCCAGCAGCCCAGAGGGACACCGCACAGATACGCAGTATTTT.